Here is one TCR beta chain with its context. Its matching antigen is unknown. TCRdb's table, derived via immunoSEQ multiplex PCR, lists solely in-frame clones and lacks some. The sample has about 99,000 clones, 88% seen once. This sample is part of a study of T cell responses to AZD1222 COVID-19 vaccine. Points from the study as a whole: None of the repertoires were sampled until the peak T cell response had passed. Donor demographics were predominantly white British with a female majority; clonal diversity may be underestimated.

The CDR3 is 13 amino acids. V was pared by 3 bases and J by 9 bases, with 15 bases between. In germline, CDR1 is DFQATT, CDR2 SNEGSKA (reference sequence). This material consisted of peripheral blood, taken on day 0 of AZD1222 vaccination. This sequence was found in an adult in good health. This chain links TRBV20-1 with TRBJ2-1; D gene unclear. CDR3 residues: CSASSLSGFEQFF. CDR3 in DNA: TGCAGTGCTAGTAGCCTTAGTGGCTTTGAGCAGTTCTTC.